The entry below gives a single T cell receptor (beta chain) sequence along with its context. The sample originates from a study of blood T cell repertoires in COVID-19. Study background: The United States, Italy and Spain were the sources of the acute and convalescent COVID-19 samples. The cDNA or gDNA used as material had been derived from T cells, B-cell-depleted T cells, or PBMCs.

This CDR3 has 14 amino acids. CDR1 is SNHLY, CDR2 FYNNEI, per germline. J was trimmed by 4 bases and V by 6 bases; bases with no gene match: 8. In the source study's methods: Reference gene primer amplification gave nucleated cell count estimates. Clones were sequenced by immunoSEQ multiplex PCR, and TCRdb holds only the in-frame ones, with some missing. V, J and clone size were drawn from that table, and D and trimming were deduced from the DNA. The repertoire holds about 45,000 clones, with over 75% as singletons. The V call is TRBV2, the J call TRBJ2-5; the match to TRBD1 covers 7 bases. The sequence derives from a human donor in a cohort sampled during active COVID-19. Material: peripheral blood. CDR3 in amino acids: CASRINRGPETQYF. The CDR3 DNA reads TGTGCCAGCAGGATAAACAGGGGTCCAGAGACCCAGTACTTC.